This passage covers 28 T cell receptor beta chains from one sample sequenced in a study of blood T cell repertoires in COVID-19 (dated by TCRdb to the early 2020s). The library came from the immunoSEQ multiplex PCR assay. Held by TCRdb, this immuneACCESS table contains in-frame sequences only and omits some clones. Under half of the omission traces to an unresolved V gene where checked; the cause of the rest is unknown. For this sample the table gives 280,000 or so clones, of which 85% were detected only once. 13% of the sample rests with the top ten. The specimen was peripheral blood. These receptors were taken from a human donor in a cohort sampled during active COVID-19.

The chain joins TRBV2 to TRBJ2-6; the D gene is possibly TRBD1 (6 bases). V shed 7 bases and J shed 2 bases, with 9 bases lying between them. This CDR3 comprises 14 residues. CDR1 is SNHLY, CDR2 FYNNEI, per germline. The CDR3 sequence: CASKGDAGANVLTF. DNA of the CDR3: TGTGCCAGCAAGGGGGACGCTGGGGCCAACGTCCTGACTTTC.

V gene TRBV5-4 combines with J gene TRBJ2-2; maybe TRBD2 (6 bases). The CDR3 covers 15 residues. In germline, CDR1 is SGHNT, CDR2 YYREEE (reference sequence). Trimming removed 4 bases at V and 7 bases at J, with 17 bases between. The CDR3 sequence is CASSRDFQTDGELFF. CDR3 in DNA: TGTGCCAGCAGCAGGGACTTTCAAACGGACGGGGAGCTGTTTTTT.

This clone was seen a handful of times. Distinct nucleotide sequences in the sample also encode this CDR3. The chain joins TRBV5-1 to TRBJ1-2, with 9 positions matching TRBD1. The CDR3 is made up of 15 amino acids. Looked up from germline, CDR1 is SGHRS and CDR2 is YFSETQ. V shed 0 bases, J shed 6 bases, and the junction held 6 bases outside the gene matches. The CDR3 spells CASSLAGTGLDGYTF. The CDR3 DNA is TGCGCCAGCAGCTTGGCCGGGACAGGGTTGGATGGCTACACCTTC.

This chain joins TRBV7-2 and TRBJ1-2, with a tentative D call TRBD1 (6 bases). The CDR3 is 14 amino acids. Trimming cost V 5 bases and J 0 bases, with 10 bases left between them. CDR1 is SGHTA, CDR2 FQGNSA, per germline. The CDR3 region has the DNA TGTGCCAGCAGCACTCAGGGGTCTAACTATGGCTACACCTTC. Protein sequence: CASSTQGSNYGYTF.

V and J are TRBV24-1 and TRBJ2-7; D unclear. Trimming removed 0 bases at V and 6 bases at J, with 17 bases between. CDR3 length equals 16 residues. Germline V lookup: CDR1 KGHDR, CDR2 SFDVKD. CDR3 protein: CATSDLPRWQVGEQYF. In DNA, the CDR3 is TGTGCCACCAGTGATTTGCCCCGGTGGCAGGTGGGCGAGCAGTACTTC.

The chain joins TRBV5-1 to TRBJ2-3, with TRBD2 matching 8 bases. Germline trimming cut 2 bases from V and 4 bases from J; bases unmatched to any gene: 3. This CDR3 is built from 14 residues. The V gene's germline CDR1 is SGHRS and CDR2 YFSETQ. This chain's CDR3 is CASSFSGGADTQYF. CDR3 bases: TGCGCCAGCAGCTTCTCGGGGGGGGCAGATACGCAGTATTTT.

The chain is built from TRBV30 and TRBJ2-3; 7 bases are shared with TRBD1. The V and J ends lost 1 base and 7 bases, in that order; junction bases with no gene match: 5. Germline V lookup: CDR1 GTSNPN, CDR2 SVGIG (reference sequence). The CDR3 covers 13 residues. The CDR3 DNA sequence: TGTGCCTGGAGTGCGACAGGGATTTATACGCAGTATTTT. It yields the protein CAWSATGIYTQYF.

The chain uses TRBV18 and TRBJ1-4; a possible D gene is TRBD1 (6 bases). The CDR3 totals 14 residues. Germline V gives CDR1 KGHSH, CDR2 LQKENI. V gave up 4 bases and J gave up 13 bases, with 19 bases separating them. The CDR3 loop reads CASSQGYGGQALFF. The DNA for the CDR3 is TGTGCCAGCTCACAAGGTTACGGGGGGCAAGCACTGTTTTTT.

The chain has TRBV5-6 and TRBJ1-5, with TRBD1 matching 9 bases. The CDR3 is 17 amino acids. Germline V lookup: CDR1 SGHDT, CDR2 YYEEEE. V lost 4 bases and J lost 1; bases outside the gene matches: 9. The CDR3 spells CASSTQDRGVSNQPQHF. CDR3 in DNA: TGTGCCAGCAGCACCCAGGACAGGGGAGTGAGCAATCAGCCCCAGCATTTT.

CDR3 amino acids: CASSRELGGRNEKLFF. The CDR3 region has the DNA TGTGCCAGCAGCCGAGAATTGGGGGGAAGAAATGAAAAACTGTTTTTT. The chain is built from TRBV9 and TRBJ1-4; weak D call: TRBD1 (5 bases). The CDR3 contains 16 residues. Germline V gene data show CDR1 as SGDLS and CDR2 as YYNGEE. Trimming removed 4 bases from V and 5 bases from J, with 18 bases in between.

The CDR3 spells CASSLVASYNEQFF. The CDR3 DNA reads as TGTGCCAGCAGTTTGGTAGCATCATACAATGAGCAGTTCTTC. The chain links TRBV28 to TRBJ2-1; D gene unclear. V was shortened by 3 bases and J by 4 bases, with 10 bases between the two germline ends. The CDR3 sequence is 14 residues long. Germline V gene lookup returns CDR1 MDHEN and CDR2 SYDVKM.

J is TRBJ2-7 and V is TRBV28; 8 nucleotides line up with TRBD2. Germline CDR1 MDHEN, CDR2 SYDVKM. The CDR3 runs 17 residues. V dropped 6 bases and J dropped 4; count of bases not matched to a gene: 17. The CDR3 here is CASRKLAGGPGEYEQYF. As DNA, the CDR3 is TGTGCCAGCAGGAAGCTCGCGGGAGGACCCGGGGAGTACGAGCAGTACTTC.

This clone was observed a single time. V and J are TRBV5-8 and TRBJ2-7, with D tentatively TRBD2 (6 bases). The CDR3 totals 14 residues. Trimming removed 4 bases at V and 4 bases at J, with 15 bases between. From germline, CDR1 is SGHTS and CDR2 YDEGEE. The CDR3 sequence is CASSHRGRRYEQYF. The CDR3 DNA is TGTGCCAGCAGCCACCGGGGGAGGAGGTACGAGCAGTACTTC.

This clone showed up just a few times. This chain links TRBV5-4 with TRBJ2-7; TRBD1 agrees at 10 bases. Per germline, CDR1 SGHNT and CDR2 YYREEE (reference sequence). CDR3 length: 14 residues. V trimming: 2 bases; J trimming: 3 bases; junction bases outside the gene matches: 2. The CDR3 bases are TGTGCCAGCAGCTTAGGACAGGGGGTCTACGAGCAGTACTTC. This sequence encodes CASSLGQGVYEQYF.

The genes are TRBV6-6 and TRBJ1-2; 8 positions match TRBD1. This CDR3 is 15 amino acids long. Germline CDR1 reads MNHNY; CDR2 reads SVGAGI (reference sequence). V shed 7 bases, J shed 7 bases, and the junction held 14 bases outside the gene matches. CDR3 nucleotides: TGTGCCAGCATGAGAGCGGCAGGGGGCGCCCGTGGCTACACCTTC. It yields the protein CASMRAAGGARGYTF.

The rearrangement uses TRBV7-2 and TRBJ2-3, with a possible D match to TRBD1 (6 bases). With 4 bases removed from V and 5 bases from J, the gap between germline ends came to 13 bases. Germline-derived CDR1 and CDR2 are SGHTA and FQGNSA. This CDR3 has 14 residues. CDR3 in amino acids: CASSSSGARDTQYF. The CDR3 region has the DNA TGTGCCAGCAGCTCCTCAGGGGCGAGAGATACGCAGTATTTT.

This clone was observed once. The chain recombines TRBV4-1 with TRBJ2-5; TRBD2 might be the D (6 bases). The V end lost 2 bases, the J end lost 2 bases, and 18 bases lay between the germline ends. The CDR3 contains 17 residues. CDR1 MGHRA and CDR2 YSYEKL come from the germline V gene. CDR3 protein: CASSQSNSGGPQETQYF. CDR3 bases: TGCGCCAGCAGCCAAAGTAATAGCGGAGGCCCACAAGAGACCCAGTACTTC.

This chain links TRBV30 with TRBJ1-5; D ambiguous. Trimming removed 0 bases from V and 4 bases from J, with 16 bases in between. Germline V gives CDR1 GTSNPN, CDR2 SVGIG (reference sequence). The CDR3 runs 16 residues. This CDR3 is CAWSVSFSLRNQPQHF. Written as DNA, the CDR3 is TGTGCCTGGAGTGTATCTTTCAGTCTGCGGAATCAGCCCCAGCATTTT.

The chain couples TRBV20-1 to TRBJ1-4; D is unresolved. Germline V lookup: CDR1 DFQATT, CDR2 SNEGSKA (reference sequence). This CDR3 is built from 11 residues. The ends were cut back, 6 bases at V and 8 bases at J, with 10 bases in the middle. CDR3 bases: TGCAGTGCCCAGACCGGGGAAAAACTGTTTTTT. Translation gives CSAQTGEKLFF.

The gene calls are TRBV4-1 and TRBJ2-1; 12 positions match TRBD2. Germline V gene data show CDR1 as MGHRA and CDR2 as YSYEKL. The CDR3 loop spans 17 amino acids. J gave up 7 bases and V 3 bases, and 10 bases lay outside the gene matches. Here the CDR3 reads CASSHPSGRGLVNEQFF. DNA of the CDR3: TGCGCCAGCAGCCACCCTAGCGGGAGGGGCCTTGTGAATGAGCAGTTCTTC.

This clone was recorded a few times. The genes are TRBV6-5 and TRBJ1-1; D ambiguous. This CDR3 has 14 residues. CDR1 is MNHEY, CDR2 SVGAGI, per germline. Trimming pared 8 bases from V and 1 base from J, leaving 14 bases between. The CDR3 region has the DNA TGTGCCAGCTCCCAGAGGGCCGGGAACACTGAAGCTTTCTTT. It yields the protein CASSQRAGNTEAFF.

The chain joins TRBV5-4 to TRBJ2-4, with D possibly matching TRBD1 (5 bases). There are 13 residues in the CDR3. V was trimmed by 3 bases and J by 5 bases, leaving 9 bases between them. CDR1 SGHNT and CDR2 YYREEE come from the germline V gene (reference sequence). The CDR3 protein is CASSSDTENIQYF. CDR3 sequence (DNA): TGTGCCAGCAGCTCGGACACTGAAAACATTCAGTACTTC. Based on the CDR3 plus reference TRBV5-4 and TRBJ2-4, the full variable domain is ETGVTQSPTHLIKTRGQQVTLRCSSQSGHNTVSWYQQALGQGPQFIFQYYREEENGRGNFPPRFSGLQFPNYSSELNVNALELDDSALYLCASSSDTENIQYFGAGTRLSVL.

The V call is TRBV28, the J call TRBJ2-2; 12 bases are shared with TRBD2. The V and J ends lost 8 bases and 6 bases, in that order; junction bases with no gene match: 4. Germline-derived CDR1 and CDR2 are MDHEN and SYDVKM. This CDR3 is built from 14 residues. DNA for the CDR3: TGTGCCAGCGGGGGACTAGCGGGTGCCGGGGAGCTGTTTTTT. Protein product: CASGGLAGAGELFF. Full variable domain (rest looked up from reference TRBV28 and TRBJ2-2): DVKVTQSSRYLVKRTGEKVFLECVQDMDHENMFWYRQDPGLGLRLIYFSYDVKMKEKGDIPEGYSVSREKKERFSLILESASTNQTSMYLCASGGLAGAGELFFGEGSRLTVL.

The chain carries TRBV7-8 and TRBJ1-6; D not certain. CDR1 is SGHVS, CDR2 FQNEAQ, per germline. The CDR3 has 13 residues. The V and J ends lost 4 bases and 10 bases respectively, with 11 bases between them. CDR3 in amino acids: CASSSSNESPLHF. The CDR3 DNA sequence: TGTGCCAGCAGCTCATCTAATGAATCACCCCTCCACTTT.

The chain uses TRBV7-2 and TRBJ2-1; 11 nucleotides line up with TRBD2. The V segment lost 5 bases and the J segment 5 bases; nucleotides outside the gene matches: 5. This CDR3 comprises 15 residues. Germline lookup yields CDR1 SGHTA and CDR2 FQGNSA. The CDR3 sequence: CASSLGLAENNEQFF. DNA for the CDR3: TGTGCCAGCAGCCTGGGACTAGCGGAAAACAATGAGCAGTTCTTC.

This clone was picked up one time. The chain carries TRBV2 and TRBJ1-2; D possibly corresponds to TRBD1 (6 bases). Trimming cost V 4 bases and J 2 bases, with 14 bases left between them. The CDR3 runs to 15 residues. Germline assignment: CDR1 SNHLY and CDR2 FYNNEI. The CDR3 DNA follows: TGTGCCAGCAGTGCCCGGGGGGGCACAAACTATGGCTACACCTTC. Its protein is CASSARGGTNYGYTF.

The chain uses TRBV24-1 and TRBJ2-3, with TRBD2 matching 8 bases. Trimming at V came to 3 bases and at J to 6 bases, leaving 13 bases not matched to a gene. This CDR3 is 17 amino acids long. The germline CDR1 and CDR2 sequences are KGHDR and SFDVKD. The CDR3 reads CATSDDTSGTGRDTQYF. The CDR3 DNA reads as TGTGCCACCAGTGATGATACTAGCGGAACCGGGCGGGATACGCAGTATTTT.

V usage is TRBV7-3 and J usage is TRBJ2-2; possible D gene TRBD2, 5 bases. Germline V gene lookup returns CDR1 SGHTA and CDR2 FQGTGA. V was trimmed by 11 bases and J by 6 bases, leaving 13 bases between them. The CDR3 has 12 amino acids. This chain's CDR3 is CASNSGSGELFF. The CDR3 DNA sequence: TGTGCCTCCAACTCGGGGTCCGGGGAGCTGTTTTTT.